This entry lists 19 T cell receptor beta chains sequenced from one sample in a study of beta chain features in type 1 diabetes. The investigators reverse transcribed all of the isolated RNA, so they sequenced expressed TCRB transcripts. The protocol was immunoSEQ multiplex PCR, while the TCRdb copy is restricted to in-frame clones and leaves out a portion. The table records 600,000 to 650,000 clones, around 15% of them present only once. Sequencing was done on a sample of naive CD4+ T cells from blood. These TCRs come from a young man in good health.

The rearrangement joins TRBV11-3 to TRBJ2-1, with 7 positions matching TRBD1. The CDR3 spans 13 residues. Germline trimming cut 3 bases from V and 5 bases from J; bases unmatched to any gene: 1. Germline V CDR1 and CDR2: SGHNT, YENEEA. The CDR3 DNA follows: TGTGCCAGCAGCTTGACAGGGAACAATGAGCAGTTCTTC. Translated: CASSLTGNNEQFF.

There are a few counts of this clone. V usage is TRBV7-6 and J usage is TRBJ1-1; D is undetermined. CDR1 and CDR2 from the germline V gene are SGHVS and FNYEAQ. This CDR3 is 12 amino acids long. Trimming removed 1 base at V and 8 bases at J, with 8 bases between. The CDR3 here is CASSLGVGEAFF. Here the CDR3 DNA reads TGTGCCAGCAGCTTAGGGGTCGGGGAAGCTTTCTTT. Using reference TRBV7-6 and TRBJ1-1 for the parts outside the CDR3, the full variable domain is GAGVSQSPRYKVTKRGQDVALRCDPISGHVSLYWYRQALGQGPEFLTYFNYEAQQDKSGLPNDRFSAERPEGSISTLTIQRTEQRDSAMYRCASSLGVGEAFFGQGTRLTVV.

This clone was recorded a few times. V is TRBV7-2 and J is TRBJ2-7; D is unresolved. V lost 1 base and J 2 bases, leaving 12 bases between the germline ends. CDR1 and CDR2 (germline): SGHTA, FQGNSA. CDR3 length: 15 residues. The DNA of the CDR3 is TGTGCCAGCAGCTTAGATACCGAACCAGCCTACGAGCAGTACTTC. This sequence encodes CASSLDTEPAYEQYF.

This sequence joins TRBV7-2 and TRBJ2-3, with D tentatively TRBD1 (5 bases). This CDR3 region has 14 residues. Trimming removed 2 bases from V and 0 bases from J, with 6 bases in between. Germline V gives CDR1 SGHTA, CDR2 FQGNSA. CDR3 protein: CASSLQGSTDTQYF. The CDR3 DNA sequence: TGTGCCAGCAGCTTACAGGGAAGCACAGATACGCAGTATTTT.

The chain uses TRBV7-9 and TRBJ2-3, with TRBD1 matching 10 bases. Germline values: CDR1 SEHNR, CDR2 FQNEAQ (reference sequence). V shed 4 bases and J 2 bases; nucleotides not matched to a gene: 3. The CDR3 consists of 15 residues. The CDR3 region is CASSSDRGLTDTQYF. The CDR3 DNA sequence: TGTGCCAGCAGCTCCGACAGGGGGCTCACAGATACGCAGTATTTT.

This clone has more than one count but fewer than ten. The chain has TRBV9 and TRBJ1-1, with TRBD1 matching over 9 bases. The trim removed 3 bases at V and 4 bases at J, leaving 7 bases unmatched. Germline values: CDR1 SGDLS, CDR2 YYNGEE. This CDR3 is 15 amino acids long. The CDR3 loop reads CASSDGQGSGTEAFF. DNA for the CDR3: TGTGCCAGCAGCGATGGACAGGGGTCGGGCACTGAAGCTTTCTTT.

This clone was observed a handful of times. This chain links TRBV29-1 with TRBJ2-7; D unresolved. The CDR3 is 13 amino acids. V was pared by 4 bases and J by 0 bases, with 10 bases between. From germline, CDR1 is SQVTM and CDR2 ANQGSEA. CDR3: CSVGWQSSYEQYF. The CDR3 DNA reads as TGCAGCGTTGGTTGGCAAAGCTCCTACGAGCAGTACTTC.

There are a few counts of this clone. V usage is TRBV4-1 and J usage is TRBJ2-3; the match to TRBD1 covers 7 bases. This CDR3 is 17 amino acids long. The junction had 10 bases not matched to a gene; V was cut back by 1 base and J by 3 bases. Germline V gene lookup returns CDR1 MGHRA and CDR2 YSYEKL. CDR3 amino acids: CASSQGPARGSTDTQYF. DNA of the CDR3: TGCGCCAGCAGCCAAGGGCCCGCCAGGGGGTCGACAGATACGCAGTATTTT.

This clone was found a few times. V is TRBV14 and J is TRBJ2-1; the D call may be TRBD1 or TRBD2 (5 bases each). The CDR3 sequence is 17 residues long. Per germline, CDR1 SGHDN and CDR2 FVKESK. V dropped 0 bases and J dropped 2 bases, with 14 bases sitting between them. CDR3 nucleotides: TGTGCCAGCAGCCAAGATCATGGGGGTGCGCCCTACAATGAGCAGTTCTTC. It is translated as CASSQDHGGAPYNEQFF. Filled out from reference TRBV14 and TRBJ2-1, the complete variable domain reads EAGVTQFPSHSVIEKGQTVTLRCDPISGHDNLYWYRRVMGKEIKFLLHFVKESKQDESGMPNNRFLAERTGGTYSTLKVQPAELEDSGVYFCASSQDHGGAPYNEQFFGPGTRLTVL.

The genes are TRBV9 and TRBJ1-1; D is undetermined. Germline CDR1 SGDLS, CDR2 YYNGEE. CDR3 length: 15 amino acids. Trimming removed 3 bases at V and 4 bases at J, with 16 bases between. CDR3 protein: CASSARGSEGTEAFF. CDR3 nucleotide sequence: TGTGCCAGCAGCGCAAGAGGCAGCGAGGGCACTGAAGCTTTCTTT.

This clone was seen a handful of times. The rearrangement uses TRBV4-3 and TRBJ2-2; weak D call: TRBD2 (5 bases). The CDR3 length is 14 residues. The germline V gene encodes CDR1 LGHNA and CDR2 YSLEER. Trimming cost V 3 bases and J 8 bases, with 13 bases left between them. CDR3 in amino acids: CASSQRLRGGELFF. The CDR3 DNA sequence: TGCGCCAGCAGCCAGCGGCTCCGGGGTGGGGAGCTGTTTTTT.

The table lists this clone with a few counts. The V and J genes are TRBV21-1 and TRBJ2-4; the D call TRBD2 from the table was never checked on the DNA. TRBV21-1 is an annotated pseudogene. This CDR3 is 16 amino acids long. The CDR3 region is CASVVELPAAKNIQYF. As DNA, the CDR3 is TGTGCCAGCGTAGTTGAATTACCCGCGGCCAAAAACATTCAGTACTTC.

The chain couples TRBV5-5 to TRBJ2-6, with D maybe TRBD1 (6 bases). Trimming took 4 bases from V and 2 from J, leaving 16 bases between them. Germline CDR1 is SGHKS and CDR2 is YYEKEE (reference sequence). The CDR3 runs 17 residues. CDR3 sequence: CASSPTLGATGANVLTF. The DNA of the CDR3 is TGTGCCAGCAGCCCCACTTTGGGGGCCACTGGGGCCAACGTCCTGACTTTC.

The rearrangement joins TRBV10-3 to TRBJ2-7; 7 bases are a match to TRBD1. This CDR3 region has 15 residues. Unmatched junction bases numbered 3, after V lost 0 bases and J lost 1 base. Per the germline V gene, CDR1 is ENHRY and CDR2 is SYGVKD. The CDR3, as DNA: TGTGCCATCAGTGAGTCGGGACAGTCGTCCTACGAGCAGTACTTC. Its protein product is CAISESGQSSYEQYF.

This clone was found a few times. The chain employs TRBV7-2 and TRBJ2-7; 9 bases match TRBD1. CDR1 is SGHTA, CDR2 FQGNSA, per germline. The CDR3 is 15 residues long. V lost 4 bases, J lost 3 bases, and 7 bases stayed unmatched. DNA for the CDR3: TGTGCCAGCAGCTCCTGGACAGGGGCGTTCTACGAGCAGTACTTC. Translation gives CASSSWTGAFYEQYF. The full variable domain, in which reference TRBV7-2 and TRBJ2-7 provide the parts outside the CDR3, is GAGVSQSPSNKVTEKGKDVELRCDPISGHTALYWYRQSLGQGLEFLIYFQGNSAPDKSGLPSDRFSAERTGGSVSTLTIQRTQQEDSAVYLCASSSWTGAFYEQYFGPGTRLTVT.

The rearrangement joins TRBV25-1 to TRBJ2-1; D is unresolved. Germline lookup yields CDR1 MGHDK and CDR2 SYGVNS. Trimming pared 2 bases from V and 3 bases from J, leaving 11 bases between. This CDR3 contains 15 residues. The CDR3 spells CASSERELGYNEQFF. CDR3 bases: TGTGCCAGCAGTGAAAGAGAGCTGGGCTACAATGAGCAGTTCTTC.

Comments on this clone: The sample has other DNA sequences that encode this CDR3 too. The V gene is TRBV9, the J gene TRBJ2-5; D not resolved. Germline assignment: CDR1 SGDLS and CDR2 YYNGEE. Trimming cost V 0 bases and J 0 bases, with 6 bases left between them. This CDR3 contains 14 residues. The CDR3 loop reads CASSVAPNQETQYF. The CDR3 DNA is TGTGCCAGCAGCGTAGCACCGAACCAAGAGACCCAGTACTTC. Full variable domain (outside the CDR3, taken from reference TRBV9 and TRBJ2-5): DSGVTQTPKHLITATGQRVTLRCSPRSGDLSVYWYQQSLDQGLQFLIQYYNGEERAKGNILERFSAQQFPDLHSELNLSSLELGDSALYFCASSVAPNQETQYFGPGTRLLVL.

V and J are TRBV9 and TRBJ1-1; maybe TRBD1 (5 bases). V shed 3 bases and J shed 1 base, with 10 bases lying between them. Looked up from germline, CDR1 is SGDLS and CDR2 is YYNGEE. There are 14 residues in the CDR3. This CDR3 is CASSGQTANTEAFF. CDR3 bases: TGTGCCAGCAGCGGGCAGACAGCGAACACTGAAGCTTTCTTT.

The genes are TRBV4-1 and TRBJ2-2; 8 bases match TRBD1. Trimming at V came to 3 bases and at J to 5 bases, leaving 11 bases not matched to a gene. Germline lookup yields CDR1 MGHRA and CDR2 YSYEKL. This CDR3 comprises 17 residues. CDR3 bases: TGCGCCAGCAGCCACGCCGTTCAGGGGGCTCGGACCGGGGAGCTGTTTTTT. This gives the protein CASSHAVQGARTGELFF.